Listed here are 14 T cell receptor beta chains from one sample, sequenced in a study of OX40 agonist ivuxolimab in advanced cancers. Method: immunoSEQ multiplex PCR; TCRdb's copy keeps in-frame clones and lacks some. The data hold fewer than 20,000 clones, with around 80% observed a single time. The input for sequencing was CD4+ or CD8+ T cells sorted from blood, taken in a trial of the OX40 agonist ivuxolimab. These receptors came from an adult with an advanced solid tumor such as melanoma, head and neck, liver or kidney cancer.

The rearrangement links TRBV6-5 to TRBJ1-2; D is ambiguous. Germline V gene data show CDR1 as MNHEY and CDR2 as SVGAGI. The CDR3 contains 14 residues. V was trimmed by 7 bases and J by 4 bases, leaving 16 bases between them. CDR3 amino acids: CASKNAGITYGYTF. The DNA of the CDR3 is TGTGCCAGCAAAAATGCGGGGATAACCTATGGCTACACCTTC.

The genes are TRBV28 and TRBJ1-5; D is ambiguous. V lost 0 bases to trimming and J lost 1 base, with 7 bases between them. CDR1 is MDHEN and CDR2 is SYDVKM in the germline V gene. CDR3 size: 15 residues. The CDR3 DNA is TGTGCCAGCAGTTTATGGGGCTTCAGCAATCAGCCCCAGCATTTT. This gives the protein CASSLWGFSNQPQHF. The complete variable domain, with remaining parts taken from reference TRBV28 and TRBJ1-5, reads DVKVTQSSRYLVKRTGEKVFLECVQDMDHENMFWYRQDPGLGLRLIYFSYDVKMKEKGDIPEGYSVSREKKERFSLILESASTNQTSMYLCASSLWGFSNQPQHFGDGTRLSIL.

The V gene is TRBV6-1, the J gene TRBJ2-3; TRBD2 matches at 7 bases. Germline V gene sequence: CDR1 MNHNS, CDR2 SASEGT. This CDR3 is 15 amino acids long. J lost 1 base, V lost 5 bases, and 6 bases had no gene match. CDR3 amino acids: CASSRSGTGTDTQYF. CDR3 in DNA: TGTGCCAGCAGTAGGAGCGGGACGGGCACAGATACGCAGTATTTT.

V and J are TRBV27 and TRBJ1-2; 10 bases agree with TRBD1. V was clipped by 3 bases and J by 5 bases; unmatched bases: 15. The V gene's germline CDR1 is MNHEY and CDR2 SMNVEV (reference sequence). The CDR3 covers 18 residues. CDR3 protein: CASSLGDFRDRGGYGYTF. The CDR3 nucleotides read TGTGCCAGCAGTTTGGGGGACTTCCGGGACAGGGGAGGATATGGCTACACCTTC.

V is TRBV7-9 and J is TRBJ2-1, with unresolved D. The CDR3 is made up of 14 amino acids. Trimming cost V 5 bases and J 4 bases, with 12 bases left between them. Germline lookup yields CDR1 SEHNR and CDR2 FQNEAQ (reference sequence). This chain's CDR3 is CASSPRNRYNEQFF. The CDR3 DNA reads as TGTGCCAGCAGCCCCAGGAACAGATACAATGAGCAGTTCTTC.

The chain has TRBV7-8 and TRBJ1-5; no clear D gene. V dropped 1 base and J dropped 5 bases, with 15 bases sitting between them. This CDR3 has 16 residues. CDR1 and CDR2 (germline): SGHVS, FQNEAQ. Written as DNA, the CDR3 is TGTGCCAGCAGCTTAGGACGGAAAACGAGGGATCAGCCCCAGCATTTT. This sequence encodes CASSLGRKTRDQPQHF.

This chain joins TRBV6-5 and TRBJ2-2; D call uncertain. This CDR3 spans 11 amino acids. Germline V gives CDR1 MNHEY, CDR2 SVGAGI. V lost 6 bases, J lost 3 bases, and 2 bases lay in between. CDR3 amino acids: CASRYTGELFF. The CDR3 nucleotides are TGTGCCAGCAGATACACCGGGGAGCTGTTTTTT.

The V gene is TRBV28, the J gene TRBJ1-5, with unresolved D. V was shortened by 3 bases and J by 5 bases, with 8 bases between the two germline ends. Germline values: CDR1 MDHEN, CDR2 SYDVKM. This CDR3 is built from 13 residues. This CDR3 reads CASSLGGHQPQHF. In DNA, the CDR3 is TGTGCCAGCAGTTTGGGTGGGCATCAGCCCCAGCATTTT.

The chain employs TRBV13 and TRBJ2-7; maybe TRBD1 (6 bases). Germline loops: CDR1 PRHDT, CDR2 FYEKMQ (reference sequence). V lost 5 bases, J lost 4 bases, and 15 bases lay in between. This CDR3 is 14 amino acids long. The chain's CDR3 is CASSGRGLAYEQYF. DNA of the CDR3: TGTGCCAGCAGCGGCAGGGGTTTGGCGTACGAGCAGTACTTC. Full variable domain (remainder filled in from reference TRBV13 and TRBJ2-7): AAGVIQSPRHLIKEKRETATLKCYPIPRHDTVYWYQQGPGQDPQFLISFYEKMQSDKGSIPDRFSAQQFSDYHSELNMSSLELGDSALYFCASSGRGLAYEQYFGPGTRLTVT.

The rearrangement links TRBV6-6 to TRBJ2-3; TRBD2 matches at 13 bases. The CDR3 runs to 16 residues. After removal of 7 bases from V and 2 bases from J, the junction contained 6 bases not matched to a gene. The germline V gene has CDR1 MNHNY and CDR2 SVGAGI (reference sequence). The CDR3 here is CASIRGLAGDTDTQYF. The CDR3 bases are TGTGCCAGCATCCGCGGACTAGCGGGAGACACAGATACGCAGTATTTT.

The chain has TRBV5-8 and TRBJ2-5; unclear D gene. The CDR3 is made up of 14 amino acids. CDR1 and CDR2 from the germline V gene are SGHTS and YDEGEE. V dropped 0 bases and J dropped 9 bases, with 15 bases sitting between them. The CDR3: CASSLETQLAPQYF. CDR3 nucleotides: TGTGCCAGCAGCTTGGAGACCCAACTCGCCCCCCAGTACTTC.

The J gene is TRBJ1-5, the V gene TRBV4-2, with D hard to call. This CDR3 comprises 16 residues. Germline V gene data show CDR1 as LGHNA and CDR2 as YNFKEQ. Trimming took 0 bases from V and 0 from J, leaving 9 bases between them. CDR3 amino acids: CASSQELDHSNQPQHF. Here the CDR3 DNA reads TGTGCCAGCAGCCAAGAACTGGATCATAGCAATCAGCCCCAGCATTTT.

The rearrangement joins TRBV6-6 to TRBJ2-7, with D possibly matching TRBD1 (6 bases). The CDR3 spans 14 residues. Germline-derived CDR1 and CDR2 are MNHNY and SVGAGI (reference sequence). The germline V and J ends were trimmed by 2 bases and 4 bases, with 12 bases remaining between them. The CDR3 sequence is CASSYRRGRYEQYF. The CDR3 DNA follows: TGTGCCAGCAGTTACCGCAGGGGAAGGTACGAGCAGTACTTC.

This clone occurred once. The chain combines TRBV15 with TRBJ1-5, with a possible D match to TRBD1 (6 bases). Germline CDR1 and CDR2: LNHNV and YYDKDF (reference sequence). CDR3 length: 15 residues. The ends were cut back, 4 bases at V and 3 bases at J, with 13 bases in the middle. Here the CDR3 reads CATSTRDNLNQPQHF. CDR3 coding DNA: TGTGCCACCAGCACCCGGGACAACCTCAATCAGCCCCAGCATTTT.